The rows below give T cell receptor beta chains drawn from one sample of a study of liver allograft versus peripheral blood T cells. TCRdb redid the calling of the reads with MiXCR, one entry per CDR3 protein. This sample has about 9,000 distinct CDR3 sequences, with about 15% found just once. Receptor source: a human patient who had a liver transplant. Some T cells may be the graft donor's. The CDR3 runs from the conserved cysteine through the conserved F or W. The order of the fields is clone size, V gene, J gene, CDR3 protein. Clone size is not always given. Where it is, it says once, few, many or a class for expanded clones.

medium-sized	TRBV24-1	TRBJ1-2	CATWTGVYGYTF
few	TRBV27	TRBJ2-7	CASRYRGAPYEQYF
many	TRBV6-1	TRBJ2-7	CASGERGPYEQYF
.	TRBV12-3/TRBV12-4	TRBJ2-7	CASTWTGANYEQYF
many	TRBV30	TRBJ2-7	CAWSHSRYEQYF
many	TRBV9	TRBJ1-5	CASSAGGAGNQPQHF
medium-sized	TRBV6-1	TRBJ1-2	CATAGGVGYTF
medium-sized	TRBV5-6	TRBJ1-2	CASSLDRGFYGYTF
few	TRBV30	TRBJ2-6	CAWSVKGANVLTF
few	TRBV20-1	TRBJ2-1	CSASLNARTSGFEQFF
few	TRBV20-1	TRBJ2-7	CSARDPGRTVYEQYF
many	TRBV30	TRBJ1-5	CAWSEGANYQPQHF
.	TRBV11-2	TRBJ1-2	CASSLDRGARSNYGYTF
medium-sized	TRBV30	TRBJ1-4	CAVGRGLSNEKLFF
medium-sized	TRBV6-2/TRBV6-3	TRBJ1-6	CASSYSSDLNSPLHF
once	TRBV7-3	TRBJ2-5	CASSPKREGLQYF
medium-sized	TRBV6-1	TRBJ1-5	CASSPTHSPHLSGNQPQHF
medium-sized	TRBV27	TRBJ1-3	CASSLSTGNTIYF
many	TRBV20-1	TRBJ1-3	CSASLGTAGNTIYF
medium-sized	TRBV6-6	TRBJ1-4	CASSSGDATNEKLFF
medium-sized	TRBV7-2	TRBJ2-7	CASSLGGGRTAYEQYF
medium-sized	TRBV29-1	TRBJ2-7	CSALGGLAEYEQYF
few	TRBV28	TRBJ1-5	CASSGIERHNQPQHF
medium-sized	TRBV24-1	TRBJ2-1	CATSDLPGQGGSYNEQFF
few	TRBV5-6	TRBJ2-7	CASSFNLYEQYF
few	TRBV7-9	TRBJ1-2	CASSERGQGIDGYTF
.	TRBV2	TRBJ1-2	CASIPNGTPLYGYTF
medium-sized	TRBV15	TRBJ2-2	CATSRDVIGASGGKDTGELFF
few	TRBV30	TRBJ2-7	CAWSVVVEQYF
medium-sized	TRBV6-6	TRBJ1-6	CASQPGQGAALHYSPLHF
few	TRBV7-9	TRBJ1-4	CASSTGSGPRGEKLFF
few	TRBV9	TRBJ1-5	CASSAGQGDQPQHF
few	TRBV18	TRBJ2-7	CASSGLGRFTSGTFSYEQYF
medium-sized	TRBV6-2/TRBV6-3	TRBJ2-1	CASSYSPGTGTLNEQFF
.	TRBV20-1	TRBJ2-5	CSASGQLQETQYF
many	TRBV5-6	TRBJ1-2	CASSPMGFLNYGYTF
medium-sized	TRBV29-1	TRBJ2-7	CSVVLSVGEQYF
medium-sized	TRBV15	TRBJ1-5	CATTEGPLDGQPQHF
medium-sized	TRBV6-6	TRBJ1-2	CASSPGVNYGYTF
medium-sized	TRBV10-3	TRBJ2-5	CAVGRDALETQYF
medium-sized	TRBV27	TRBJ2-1	CASSLDGRSNEQFF
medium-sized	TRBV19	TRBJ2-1	CASTFAGREGRNEQFF
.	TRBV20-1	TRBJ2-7	CSAPNLAGGYEQYF
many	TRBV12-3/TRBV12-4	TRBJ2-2	CASRLAGVGTGELFF
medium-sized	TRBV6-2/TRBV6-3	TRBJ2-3	CASLTLYGDTQYF
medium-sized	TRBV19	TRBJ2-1	CASRLAGYNEQFF
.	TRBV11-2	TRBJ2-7	CASTKVLAGVGEQYF
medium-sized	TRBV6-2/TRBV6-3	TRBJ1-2	CASRPTGQAYGYTF
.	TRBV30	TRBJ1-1	CAWMKTAVDEAFF
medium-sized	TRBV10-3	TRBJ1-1	CAISEPASTGNTEAFF
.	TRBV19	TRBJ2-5	CASRLRYQETQYF
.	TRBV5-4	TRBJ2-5	CASSLSGGLQETQYF
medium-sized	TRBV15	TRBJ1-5	CATSRVRTGGSPQHF
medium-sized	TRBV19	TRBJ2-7	CASSPGWGSGRTYEQYF
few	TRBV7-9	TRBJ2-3	CASSQVGGTDTQYF